A single T cell receptor (beta chain) is shown here with its context. There are 15 residues in the CDR3. V was clipped by 1 base and J by 2 bases, with 10 bases between them. Germline V gene sequence: CDR1 SGHRS, CDR2 YFSETQ. Enrollment of patients from Seattle took place during active infection, with longitudinal follow-up. The authors' processing: Amplification of reference gene primers was used by the study to estimate nucleated cell counts. This table comes from immunoSEQ multiplex PCR, and its TCRdb copy is limited to in-frame clones, with some not included. That table furnishes V, J and clone size, whereas the DNA furnished D and trimming. The table records 220,000 or so clones, around 90% of them present only once. This sample is part of a study of blood T cell repertoires in COVID-19. About the study: Samples taken during acute and convalescent COVID-19 were collected in the United States, Italy and Spain.

The sequenced sample was peripheral blood. The rearrangement joins TRBV5-1 to TRBJ1-3; maybe TRBD1 (6 bases). The sequence was collected from a man between 60 and 75 years old with COVID-19, enrolled during active disease. The CDR3 DNA reads as TGCGCCAGCAGCTTGTGGACAGACCCTGGAAACACCATATATTTT. It encodes CASSLWTDPGNTIYF.